This record concerns one T cell receptor (beta chain) sequence. The target antigen is unknown. This sample was included in a study of response to subunit inactivated influenza vaccine. General observations from the study: Seasonal influenza vaccination, on each occasion, was suggested by the authors to recruit few new T cells.

The CDR3 has 15 amino acids. Germline assignment: CDR1 SGHTA and CDR2 FQGNSA. V dropped 0 bases and J dropped 3 bases, with 11 bases sitting between them. TCRdb re-derived calls from the RT-PCR reads in MiXCR, one entry per CDR3 protein. The sample shows more than 550,000 distinct CDR3 sequences, approximately 10% of them seen only once. V usage is TRBV7-2 and J usage is TRBJ2-5, with D unresolved. The receptor's source is a man aged 50 or older who received an inactivated influenza vaccine. Sample: PBMCs from blood, taken on the day of vaccination. CDR3 protein: CASSLAIRGKETQYF. The CDR3 bases are TGTGCCAGCAGCTTAGCGATCAGAGGCAAAGAGACCCAGTACTTC.